The 13 T cell receptor beta chains reported below all come from one sample, sequenced in a study of blood T cell repertoires in COVID-19. TCRdb's table, derived via immunoSEQ multiplex PCR, lists solely in-frame clones and lacks some. Seen here are over 200,000 clones, around 90% observed once, and the top ten hold roughly 0.8%. Input material: peripheral blood. These receptors came from a woman in her thirties with acute or convalescent COVID-19.

This sequence joins TRBV6-5 and TRBJ2-7, with TRBD1 as a possible D gene (5 bases). Germline-derived CDR1 and CDR2 are MNHEY and SVGAGI. V was pared by 2 bases and J by 6 bases, with 17 bases between. CDR3 length: 15 residues. CDR3 nucleotides: TGTGCCAGCAGTTACCCGATGGCAGGGTCCAGCGAGCAGTACTTC. This sequence encodes CASSYPMAGSSEQYF.

This chain uses TRBV5-4 with TRBJ2-2, with 7 positions matching TRBD2. The trim removed 4 bases at V and 5 bases at J, leaving 8 bases unmatched. The CDR3 has 15 residues. The germline V gene encodes CDR1 SGHNT and CDR2 YYREEE (reference sequence). The CDR3 loop reads CASSPWGEGTGELFF. DNA of the CDR3: TGTGCCAGCAGCCCCTGGGGGGAGGGGACCGGGGAGCTGTTTTTT. Supplemented by reference TRBV5-4 and TRBJ2-2, the full variable domain reads ETGVTQSPTHLIKTRGQQVTLRCSSQSGHNTVSWYQQALGQGPQFIFQYYREEENGRGNFPPRFSGLQFPNYSSELNVNALELDDSALYLCASSPWGEGTGELFFGEGSRLTVL.

CDR3 region: CASSPRQLLNTEAFF. For the CDR3, the DNA is TGTGCCAGCAGCCCTAGACAGCTTCTGAACACTGAAGCTTTCTTT. V usage is TRBV4-2 and J usage is TRBJ1-1; TRBD1 might be the D (5 bases). V lost 4 bases and J lost 0, with 12 bases in between. The germline CDR1 and CDR2 sequences are LGHNA and YNFKEQ. This CDR3 contains 15 residues.

V is TRBV5-8 and J is TRBJ2-7; D not resolved. The germline V gene has CDR1 SGHTS and CDR2 YDEGEE. V lost 4 bases, J lost 7 bases, and 12 bases lay in between. The CDR3 contains 12 residues. DNA for the CDR3: TGTGCCAGCAGCCCGACCAAGAGGGAGCAGTACTTC. This encodes CASSPTKREQYF.

The chain employs TRBV4-3 and TRBJ2-5, with 13 bases identical to TRBD2. From germline, CDR1 is LGHNA and CDR2 YSLEER. The V and J ends lost 3 bases and 5 bases, in that order; junction bases with no gene match: 6. The CDR3 consists of 16 residues. This chain's CDR3 is CASSHGLAGVGETQYF. The CDR3 bases are TGCGCCAGCAGCCATGGACTAGCGGGAGTCGGGGAGACCCAGTACTTC.

The rearrangement joins TRBV5-1 to TRBJ2-5, with 12 nucleotides matching TRBD2. There are 18 residues in the CDR3. Germline CDR1 SGHRS, CDR2 YFSETQ. V dropped 0 bases and J dropped 2; count of bases not matched to a gene: 8. CDR3 in amino acids: CASSLVRLAGVVQETQYF. In DNA, the CDR3 is TGCGCCAGCAGCTTGGTACGACTAGCGGGAGTGGTACAAGAGACCCAGTACTTC.

The chain couples TRBV29-1 to TRBJ1-1, with D perhaps TRBD1 (5 bases). CDR3 length: 20 amino acids. V lost 0 bases to trimming and J lost 0 bases, with 26 bases between them. Germline-derived CDR1 and CDR2 are SQVTM and ANQGSEA. The CDR3 nucleotides read TGCAGCGTTGAAGATTTTTTTTTGAAGTCAGCGAAGGACATGAACACTGAAGCTTTCTTT. As protein: CSVEDFFLKSAKDMNTEAFF.

V usage is TRBV6-2 or TRBV6-3 and J usage is TRBJ1-1, with 12 bases lining up with TRBD1. V lost 2 bases, J lost 1 base, and 5 bases stayed unmatched. Per the germline V gene, CDR1 is MNHEY and CDR2 is SVGEGT. This CDR3 region has 17 residues. In nucleotides, the CDR3 is TGTGCCAGCAGTTACGTCCCGGGACAGGGGGCGAACACTGAAGCTTTCTTT. As protein: CASSYVPGQGANTEAFF.

The J gene is TRBJ2-2, the V gene TRBV5-1; no clear D. The CDR3 covers 14 residues. Trimming cost V 0 bases and J 5 bases, with 8 bases left between them. Germline-derived CDR1 and CDR2 are SGHRS and YFSETQ. The CDR3 here is CASSLAGRTGELFF. For the CDR3, the DNA is TGCGCCAGCAGCTTGGCCGGTCGAACCGGGGAGCTGTTTTTT.

The rearrangement links TRBV19 to TRBJ1-3; D is unresolved. CDR3 length: 14 residues. V lost 5 bases to trimming and J lost 0 bases, with 8 bases between them. The germline CDR1 and CDR2 sequences are LNHDA and SQIVND (reference sequence). The CDR3 DNA follows: TGTGCCAGTAGTCTCCACGGCTCTGGAAACACCATATATTTT. It is translated as CASSLHGSGNTIYF.

The chain combines TRBV4-3 with TRBJ2-5; possible D gene TRBD2, 6 bases. The CDR3 sequence is 14 residues long. Germline assignment: CDR1 LGHNA and CDR2 YSLEER. V lost 0 bases, J lost 3 bases, and 8 bases lay in between. CDR3 in DNA: TGCGCCAGCAGCCAAGATTTAGCGGAAGAGACCCAGTACTTC. It specifies CASSQDLAEETQYF.

V and J are TRBV24-1 and TRBJ2-1; 10 bases match TRBD2. This CDR3 has 16 residues. Germline V CDR1 and CDR2: KGHDR, SFDVKD. Germline trimming cut 4 bases from V and 7 bases from J; bases unmatched to any gene: 9. CDR3 sequence: CATSDLTAGGDNEQFF. CDR3 DNA: TGTGCCACCAGTGACCTAACAGCGGGAGGGGATAATGAGCAGTTCTTC.

The CDR3: CASSVAGTGGNTIYF. The CDR3 DNA is TGTGCCAGCAGCGTAGCGGGGACAGGGGGGAACACCATATATTTT. This chain joins TRBV9 and TRBJ1-3, with TRBD1 matching 11 bases. The CDR3 is made up of 15 amino acids. In germline, CDR1 is SGDLS, CDR2 YYNGEE. Losses at the gene ends were 0 bases for V and 7 bases for J; bases not matched to a gene: 3.